Included here is one TCR beta chain sequence, with context. Its antigen is unidentified. The entry originates in a study of cytomegalovirus exposure and HLA in healthy donors. Study results and caveats: The study found most TCR sequences rare, yet found some public TCRs in many donors. There were a few CMV-associated chains whose specificity for CMV antigens was confirmed in vitro. Reports described diagnosis of cytomegalovirus status by the classifier as highly specific and sensitive.

Using immunoSEQ multiplex PCR, the repertoire was profiled, and TCRdb retains in-frame clones only, with some absent. The top ten hold 2.1% of the sample, which has over 150,000 clones, approximately 86% seen once. The CDR3 spans 14 residues. V trimming: 1 base; J trimming: 8 bases; junction bases outside the gene matches: 7. Germline lookup yields CDR1 MGHRA and CDR2 YSYEKL. What was sequenced was PBMCs. The sequence derives from a human donor in good health. V and J are TRBV4-1 and TRBJ1-1; 7 positions agree with TRBD1. The DNA of the CDR3 is TGCGCCAGCAGCCAAGTAGGAGGGACAGTCGAAGCTTTCTTT. Translated: CASSQVGGTVEAFF.